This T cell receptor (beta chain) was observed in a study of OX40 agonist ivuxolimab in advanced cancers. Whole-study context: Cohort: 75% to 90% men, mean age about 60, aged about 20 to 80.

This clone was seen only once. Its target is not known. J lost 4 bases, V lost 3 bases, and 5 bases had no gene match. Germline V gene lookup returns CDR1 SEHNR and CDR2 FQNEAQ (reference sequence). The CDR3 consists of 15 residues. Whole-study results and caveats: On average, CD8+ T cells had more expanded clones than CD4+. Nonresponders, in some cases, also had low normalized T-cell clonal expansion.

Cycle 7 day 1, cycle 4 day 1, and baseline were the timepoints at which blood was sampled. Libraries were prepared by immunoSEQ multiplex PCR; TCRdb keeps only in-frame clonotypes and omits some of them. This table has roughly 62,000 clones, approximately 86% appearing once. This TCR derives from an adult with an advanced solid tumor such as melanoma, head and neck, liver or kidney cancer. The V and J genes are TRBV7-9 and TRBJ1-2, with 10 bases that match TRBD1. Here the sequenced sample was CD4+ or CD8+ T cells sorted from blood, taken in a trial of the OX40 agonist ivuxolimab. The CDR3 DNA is TGTGCCAGCAGCTTGACAGGGGGCGAAGGCTATGGCTACACCTTC. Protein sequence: CASSLTGGEGYGYTF. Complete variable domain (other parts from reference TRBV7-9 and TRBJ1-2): DTGVSQNPRHKITKRGQNVTFRCDPISEHNRLYWYRQTLGQGPEFLTYFQNEAQLEKSRLLSDRFSAERPKGSFSTLEIQRTEQGDSAMYLCASSLTGGEGYGYTFGSGTRLTVV.